Each of the 9 T cell receptor beta chains below was sequenced from the same sample in a study of shared clonotypes between healthy human individuals. Method: immunoSEQ multiplex PCR; TCRdb's copy keeps in-frame clones and lacks some. The repertoire holds fewer than 600,000 clones, with around three quarters as singletons. Sequencing was performed on PBMCs. The receptors derive from a woman between 40 and 55 years old in good health. Some clones in this sample may be carry-over from other donors' samples.

This rearrangement joins TRBV7-8 to TRBJ2-1, with 10 bases aligning to TRBD2. This CDR3 contains 17 residues. Trimming took 7 bases from V and 6 from J; bases not matched to a gene: 15. CDR1 and CDR2 (germline): SGHVS, FQNEAQ. In DNA form, the CDR3 reads TGTGCCAGCACCGCCCTGGGAGTAGCGGGAGGCTTCAATGAGCAGTTCTTC. Encoded protein: CASTALGVAGGFNEQFF. Full variable domain (outside the CDR3, taken from reference TRBV7-8 and TRBJ2-1): GAGVSQSPRYKVAKRGQDVALRCDPISGHVSLFWYQQALGQGPEFLTYFQNEAQLDKSGLPSDRFFAERPEGSVSTLKIQRTQQEDSAVYLCASTALGVAGGFNEQFFGPGTRLTVL.

This clone was picked up one time. The genes are TRBV7-8 and TRBJ2-7, with D perhaps TRBD1 (5 bases). The germline gives CDR1 SGHVS, CDR2 FQNEAQ. V shed 1 base and J shed 2 bases, with 9 bases lying between them. The CDR3 loop spans 14 amino acids. The CDR3 DNA follows: TGTGCCAGCAGCTTAGTTACAGGCGCCTACGAGCAGTACTTC. The encoded protein is CASSLVTGAYEQYF.

The chain uses TRBV5-1 and TRBJ2-1, with TRBD2 identical over 9 bases. Germline assignment: CDR1 SGHRS and CDR2 YFSETQ. V was pared by 0 bases and J by 12 bases, with 1 base of the junction left unmatched. CDR3 length: 12 amino acids. CDR3 sequence (DNA): TGCGCCAGCAGCTTGGGCGGGAGGGGGCAGTTCTTC. Encoded protein: CASSLGGRGQFF.

This chain connects TRBV9 to TRBJ2-3, with D perhaps TRBD2 (6 bases). Germline V gene data show CDR1 as SGDLS and CDR2 as YYNGEE. Trimming shortened V by 4 bases and J by 0 bases, and 12 bases separated the two germline ends. The CDR3 sequence is 15 residues long. CDR3 protein: CASSPGTLSTDTQYF. The CDR3 DNA sequence: TGTGCCAGCAGCCCGGGGACTCTCAGCACAGATACGCAGTATTTT.

J is TRBJ2-2 and V is TRBV30; 8 bases fit TRBD2. With 0 bases clipped from V and 2 bases from J, the junction kept 8 bases outside the gene matches. The CDR3 covers 17 residues. CDR1 and CDR2 (germline): GTSNPN, SVGIG (reference sequence). The CDR3 DNA reads TGTGCCTGGAGTGTTCCACTAGCGGCTAGAAACACCGGGGAGCTGTTTTTT. The encoded protein is CAWSVPLAARNTGELFF.

The genes are TRBV5-1 and TRBJ1-1; possibly TRBD1 for D (5 bases). Looked up from germline, CDR1 is SGHRS and CDR2 is YFSETQ. The CDR3 has 15 residues. The V end was cut by 0 bases, the J end by 3 bases, with 12 bases between. CDR3 residues: CASSLGKGMDTEAFF. DNA for the CDR3: TGCGCCAGCAGCTTGGGGAAGGGGATGGACACTGAAGCTTTCTTT. Using reference TRBV5-1 and TRBJ1-1 for the parts outside the CDR3, the full variable domain is KAGVTQTPRYLIKTRGQQVTLSCSPISGHRSVSWYQQTPGQGLQFLFEYFSETQRNKGNFPGRFSGRQFSNSRSEMNVSTLELGDSALYLCASSLGKGMDTEAFFGQGTRLTVV.

The V call is TRBV7-8, the J call TRBJ1-2; 9 bases fit TRBD1. The CDR3 extends over 15 amino acids. V was pared by 5 bases and J by 2 bases, with 6 bases of the junction left unmatched. Germline CDR1 reads SGHVS; CDR2 reads FQNEAQ. The CDR3 bases are TGTGCCAGCAGCCCCCGCGACAGGGGGAACTATGGCTACACCTTC. Translating it yields CASSPRDRGNYGYTF.

At least ten counts were recorded for this clone. The CDR3 region is CASSVGGQGATGGYTF. The CDR3 nucleotides read TGTGCCAGCAGCGTAGGGGGACAGGGGGCTACGGGTGGCTACACCTTC. The chain carries TRBV9 and TRBJ1-2; TRBD1 matches at 12 bases. This CDR3 is built from 16 residues. CDR1 SGDLS and CDR2 YYNGEE come from the germline V gene. V gave up 0 bases and J gave up 7 bases; unmatched junction bases: 7.

This clone was seen once. Other nucleotide sequences in the sample specify the same CDR3. The chain carries TRBV5-4 and TRBJ2-5; no reliable D call. Per the germline V gene, CDR1 is SGHNT and CDR2 is YYREEE (reference sequence). The CDR3 loop spans 11 amino acids. V gave up 4 bases and J gave up 1 base, with 2 bases separating them. The CDR3: CASSSQETQYF. CDR3 in DNA: TGTGCCAGCAGCAGCCAAGAGACCCAGTACTTC.